The T cell receptor beta chain described here comes from a study of T cell changes during pregnancy in multiple sclerosis. Repertoires were generated with immunoSEQ multiplex PCR, while TCRdb's copy carries only in-frame clones and drops some. The sample lists around 56,000 clones; 80% to 95% were seen once. This CDR3 is built from 15 residues. V lost 5 bases to trimming and J lost 4 bases; unmatched junction nucleotides: 10. CDR1 and CDR2 from the germline V gene are LNHDA and SQIVND (reference sequence). The starting material was peripheral blood, obtained in the third trimester of pregnancy. This clonotype originated in a female donor in good health, enrolled as a control in a pregnancy study. The chain employs TRBV19 and TRBJ1-1; TRBD1 aligns across 7 bases. CDR3 sequence reads: CASSSRTGGRTEAFF. CDR3 in DNA: TGTGCCAGTAGTTCTCGGACAGGCGGTCGCACTGAAGCTTTCTTT.